This TCR beta chain was identified in a study of T cells after yellow fever vaccination. General study points: Clonotypes shared by both compartments, CD4 and CD8, made up a small share.

TCRdb re-analysed the 5' RACE reads in MiXCR, keeping a single row per CDR3 protein. The sample has roughly 48,000 distinct CDR3 sequences; about 6.6% are singletons. The CDR3 has 16 amino acids. Germline V lookup: CDR1 SGHTA, CDR2 FQGNSA. Trimming removed 3 bases from V and 1 base from J; junction bases left unmatched: 4. This clonotype was found many times. The receptor comes from a man between 18 and 29 years old who received the YFV17D yellow fever vaccine. The chain uses TRBV7-2 and TRBJ2-3, with TRBD1 matching 10 bases. The source was CD8+ T cells not binding an NS4B(214-222) dextramer, sorted from PBMCs, collected approximately 47 days after the first yellow fever vaccination. For the CDR3, the DNA is TGTGCCAGCAGCTTGTCCGGGACAGGGGGCACAGATACGCAGTATTTT. Amino acid sequence: CASSLSGTGGTDTQYF.